This T cell receptor beta chain was recorded in a study of cytomegalovirus exposure and HLA in healthy donors (dated by TCRdb to 2016 to 2017). Concerning the study at large: An earlier analysis of 587 of the donors reported around 280 Gb of sequence data and 117 million unique TCR beta sequences obtained from some 200 million T cells. An early release that covered some 630 HLA-typed donors contained 300 to 350 gigabases of sequencing data and about 93 million unique TCR sequences. Of the approximately 400 genotyped donors, 65% to 90% fell in the genetic ancestry cluster associated with self-reported Caucasian donors. The study aimed to test whether signatures of past pathogen exposure could be identified by cataloging public T cell receptors. Using immunosequencing, the study profiled T cell repertoires from fewer than 850 subjects and related those repertoires to cytomegalovirus serostatus. Along with the roughly 710-subject first cohort, a separate validation cohort of approximately 110 different subjects was used. High-throughput TCR immunosequencing, statistical association of individual TCRs with disease status, and machine learning were combined to predict cytomegalovirus infection status. In a later analysis, previously published TCR beta repertoires from several hundred donors were re-analyzed and high-resolution HLA genotyping was added so that TCR occurrence patterns could be studied. The later analysis used no new phenotypic data to find candidate immune exposures, relying instead on TCR beta sequences and their occurrence across donors. An earlier analysis of fewer than 700 of the donors applied high-throughput TCR beta sequencing to assess whether each TCR beta V gene segment acted as functional or pseudogenic. Alongside the repertoire data, information on donor age, sex, ethnicity and CMV serostatus was compiled. A later genetic analysis used genome-wide SNP genotypes for about 65% of the roughly 670 donors, treating that subset as a discovery cohort. Every repertoire in the discovery cohort had been generated on one and the same sequencing platform. Class I and class II HLA loci were covered by the typing at four-digit resolution. Typing coverage differed by locus: A, B, C, DRB1 and DQB1 were typed in roughly 629-640 donors, DQA1 in 522, DPA1 in some 600, and DPB1 in 400 to 480. Several DR-DQ haplotypes were handled as single units for association and clustering because linkage in the cohort was strong. Among a few hundred genotyped donors of the cohort, an average of approximately 230,000 unique TCR beta nucleotide sequences were sequenced per donor, roughly 18% of them non-productive.

The library came from the immunoSEQ multiplex PCR assay. A mixture of 60 forward primers for TCR Vbeta segments and 13 reverse primers for TCR Jbeta segments was used in the multiplex PCR. The CDR3 region of rearranged TCR beta genes was amplified from genomic DNA with a multiplex PCR assay. On the Illumina HiSeq System, the amplified TCR beta libraries were sequenced as 87-base-pair reads. Turning to the authors' computational methods: Across the 700 or so repertoires, a later analysis counted 80 million or so unique TCR beta chains, 9.5 million to 12 million of which were shared by at least two donors. A nearest-neighbor algorithm error-corrected the raw reads and collapsed the reads into unique sequences, merging closely related sequences to remove PCR and sequencing errors. To assign V, D and J gene segments, CDR3 sequences were aligned to IMGT reference sequences. Each retained sequence needed at least a six-nucleotide match to both a V gene segment and a J gene segment. Rearrangements were called productive when the CDR3 lacked stop codons and stayed in frame with V and J; all others were non-productive. Following IMGT convention, CDR3 was defined as the stretch from the second conserved V-encoded cysteine to the conserved J-encoded phenylalanine. The earlier analysis of about 530 of the donors excluded any sequence lacking an unambiguous match to a single V gene segment. An earlier analysis of 450 to 650 of the donors called V segments functional above 56.7% productive rearrangements and segregating when the between-donor standard deviation exceeded 5%. A statistical classification framework was developed to diagnose cytomegalovirus status using the catalog of TCR beta chain sequences. In a later analysis, V and J genes were assigned by comparing TCR nucleotide sequences against IMGT/GENE-DB human TR gene sequences. Using the TCRdist pipeline, a later analysis assigned CDR3 sequences along with most-parsimonious VDJ recombination scenarios. In a later analysis, each TCR beta chain was defined by its CDR3 amino acid sequence together with its V-gene family, and reads without a unique V-gene family were excluded. In a later analysis, 500 to 650 highly shared, low-generation-probability nucleotide sequences were removed to address suspected cross-contamination and a sequencing artifact. A later analysis calculated a clonal expansion index for each public chain from normalized within-repertoire ranks of inferred template counts. In a later analysis, generation probabilities were computed using a VDJ recombination model fitted to out-of-frame rearrangements, and the results were checked against IGoR. Hypergeometric tests were used in a later analysis to score TCR-TCR, TCR-HLA and TCR-CMV co-occurrence, with a repertoire-size bias correction applied to the TCR pairs. In a later analysis, false discovery rates were estimated by permuting HLA or CMV assignments 20 times. In a later analysis, co-occurring TCRs were grouped using DBSCAN, and TCRdist sequence similarity was added for clustering within HLA-allele-positive subsets. Co-occurrence clustering excluded repertoires with fewer than 30,000 or more than 120,000 public chains, plus five with anomalous nucleotide sharing. TCRdb carries this immuneACCESS record with in-frame sequences only. Its versions omit some clonotypes, under half of them owing to an unresolved V gene in the studies checked, with the rest unexplained. V, J and clone size reflect that table, while D and trimming were determined from the DNA. In all, the sample holds about 170,000 clones, and approximately 80% of those were seen once. The ten biggest clones cover approximately 2.4% of the sample.

About this clone itself: Its binding antigen is unknown. Base quality data are lacking; no much larger clone is found one base away.

Broad study findings and their caveats: According to a later genetic analysis, donors in an Asian-associated ancestry cluster had fewer N-insertions in productive TCRs than the roughly 670-donor mean. Most CMV-associated TCR beta chains appeared to be HLA-restricted in a later analysis, and the HLA associations seemed to be driven largely by CMV exposure. Most TCR sequences were seen in very few donors, while some public TCRs were found in many individuals. A further reported finding was that TCR beta sequences accurately predicted the HLA-A and HLA-B alleles for most subjects in the first cohort. The cohort was sequenced for TCR beta chains only, and without alpha or paired-chain data the features that could be detected were limited. In vitro tests confirmed that a few of the cytomegalovirus-associated TCR beta chains recognize cytomegalovirus antigens. Because counts were too low, fewer than 20 rarely observed V segments, including chromosome 9 orphons, were excluded from the earlier analysis of a few hundred of the donors. A cluster of highly shared sequence variants was judged likely to represent a technical artifact of the sequencing pipeline. Some IMGT-functional V segments, including TRBV6-2 and TRBV6-3, could not be told apart with the 87-base-pair reads, so those segments were excluded. The authors suggested that the approach could potentially be extended to other disease states and immunological phenotypes. Because HLA typing was missing for some donors at each locus, association tests included only the typed subset. Strong co-occurrence of HLA alleles, especially DR and DQ, made assigning TCR associations to individual alleles difficult. A later genetic analysis associated a missense DCLRE1C variant with V-gene and J-gene trimming of TCR beta chains, and an independent cohort replicated the association. In an earlier analysis of under 600 of the donors, most TCR beta V segments were observed in productive rearrangements about 87% or about 30% of the time, broadly matching IMGT annotations. Correlated functional status among segregating V segments might reflect linkage disequilibrium, but an unknown experimental factor could not be ruled out. In a later analysis, the rate of TCR association differed among HLA loci, with DRB1 alleles having the most associated TCRs and HLA-C alleles having the fewest. In a later analysis, around 17,000 TCR beta sequences were associated with specific HLA alleles at a false discovery rate of 0.05. The study listed 150 to 200 TCR beta chains as associated with cytomegalovirus. A later analysis reported that several top co-occurrence clusters appeared linked to parvovirus B19, influenza, CMV and Epstein-Barr virus. The classifier was reported to diagnose cytomegalovirus status with high specificity and sensitivity in both the original and validation cohorts. Roughly uniform sequencing depth across donors was assumed in presence/absence analyses, although this assumption may not hold. CMV serostatus was the only immune exposure information available for the cohort. In a later analysis, HLA-associated TCR beta chains showed more clonal expansion and lower generation probabilities than non-associated chains that were equally common.

From the cysteine up to the phenylalanine, the CDR3 has a length of 17 residues. Left in the record is the CDR3 DNA by itself, 51 bases read in frame from the first base. CDR1 and CDR2 were assigned from the germline V gene as SGHDT and YYEEEE. Unmatched junction bases come to 8, with V trimmed by 0 bases and J by 3 bases. The cohort was made up of 650 to 700 healthy bone marrow donors. At the time of sampling, all cohort members were nominally healthy, though unrecorded immune exposures were likely present. The donor was CMV seronegative and belonged to the group of approximately 320 seronegative cohort members. Every donor gave a peripheral blood sample, and the peripheral blood mononuclear cells from that sample were used for TCR beta sequencing. The Qiagen DNeasy Blood Extraction Kit was used to extract genomic DNA from the blood cell samples.

The TCR originated in a male donor in good health and CMV-seronegative. The sample comprised PBMCs. The V and J segments used are TRBV5-6 and TRBJ2-1; 8 central nucleotides agree with TRBD2. The CDR3 protein: CASSLEVAGIFYNEQFF. The bases are TGTGCCAGCAGCTTGGAAGTAGCGGGAATCTTCTACAATGAGCAGTTCTTC.